This T cell receptor beta chain was identified during a study of T cell responses to AZD1222 COVID-19 vaccine. Some clones are missing from TCRdb's copy, which holds only in-frame ones; the method was immunoSEQ multiplex PCR. Found here are roughly 51,000 clones, 89% of them singletons; the top ten hold roughly 15%. As regards this clone: As yet, its antigen is unknown.

Germline CDR1 and CDR2: SGHRS and YFSETQ. The CDR3 sequence is 17 residues long. The trim removed 4 bases at V and 5 bases at J, leaving 14 bases unmatched. Study-wide points: Among AZD1222 vaccinees, only six or seven were seropositive at baseline.

This sequence was found in an adult who received the AZD1222 COVID-19 vaccine. The gene calls are TRBV5-1 and TRBJ2-5; 10 positions agree with TRBD1. The sample consisted of peripheral blood, taken 28 days after the second AZD1222 dose. For the CDR3, the DNA is TGCGCCAGCAGCCCTCTTCCCGGGACAGGGGTTGGGGAGACCCAGTACTTC. As protein: CASSPLPGTGVGETQYF.